Listed here are 26 T cell receptor beta chains from one sample, sequenced in a study of a mutant IDH1 vaccine in newly diagnosed glioma. Which antigens these TCRs recognize remains unknown. Stated time point: week 35, safety follow-up. The study gave 300 ug of mutant IDH1 20-mer peptide per vaccine dose, with topical imiquimod. The method was immunoSEQ multiplex PCR; TCRdb's version includes in-frame clones alone and lacks a portion of them. Among some 33,000 clones listed, 81% were seen once. The sample was PBMCs, taken from a glioma patient whose treatment included an IDH1 peptide vaccine. All receptors derive from a man under 40 with glioma.

The chain uses TRBV7-9 and TRBJ2-3; the match to TRBD1 covers 7 bases. The J segment lost 4 bases and the V segment lost 3 bases, leaving 4 bases of the junction unmatched. CDR1 and CDR2 from the germline V gene are SEHNR and FQNEAQ (reference sequence). The CDR3 is made up of 14 amino acids. CDR3 protein: CASSFWDSPDTQYF. CDR3 nucleotides: TGTGCCAGCAGCTTCTGGGACAGCCCAGATACGCAGTATTTT.

The chain links TRBV6-1 to TRBJ2-2, with D unclear. The germline V and J ends were trimmed by 8 bases and 5 bases, with 12 bases remaining between them. This CDR3 contains 13 residues. Germline V CDR1 and CDR2: MNHNS, SASEGT. The CDR3: CASWYRATGELFF. Here the CDR3 DNA reads TGTGCCAGCTGGTATAGGGCTACCGGGGAGCTGTTTTTT.

This clone was detected only a few times. The rearrangement links TRBV27 to TRBJ2-7; D possibly corresponds to TRBD1 (5 bases). Germline lookup yields CDR1 MNHEY and CDR2 SMNVEV (reference sequence). The CDR3 has 15 residues. Trimming took off 5 bases at V and 2 bases at J, with 16 bases between the two ends. DNA for the CDR3: TGTGCCAGCAGTCCTACGGACACGGACCCCTACGAGCAGTACTTC. Residues: CASSPTDTDPYEQYF.

V gene TRBV5-4 combines with J gene TRBJ1-1; D unresolved. The V end lost 5 bases, the J end lost 0 bases, and 11 bases lay between the germline ends. Per the germline V gene, CDR1 is SGHNT and CDR2 is YYREEE (reference sequence). The CDR3 covers 14 residues. The CDR3: CASRPGRMNTEAFF. The CDR3 DNA sequence: TGTGCCAGCAGACCCGGACGGATGAACACTGAAGCTTTCTTT. The entire variable domain, with the rest obtained from reference TRBV5-4 and TRBJ1-1, is as follows: ETGVTQSPTHLIKTRGQQVTLRCSSQSGHNTVSWYQQALGQGPQFIFQYYREEENGRGNFPPRFSGLQFPNYSSELNVNALELDDSALYLCASRPGRMNTEAFFGQGTRLTVV.

This clone was seen a handful of times. The rearrangement uses TRBV30 and TRBJ1-5; no firm D call. Trimming shortened V by 3 bases and J by 0 bases, and 12 bases separated the two germline ends. CDR3 length: 15 amino acids. Germline V lookup: CDR1 GTSNPN, CDR2 SVGIG (reference sequence). The CDR3 sequence is CAWRMGSNSNQPQHF. The CDR3 bases are TGTGCCTGGAGGATGGGGAGTAATAGCAATCAGCCCCAGCATTTT.

The V call is TRBV5-4, the J call TRBJ1-6; D possibly corresponds to TRBD1 (5 bases). The germline V gene encodes CDR1 SGHNT and CDR2 YYREEE (reference sequence). The germline V and J ends were trimmed by 6 bases and 9 bases, with 16 bases remaining between them. This CDR3 spans 14 amino acids. CDR3 sequence: CASNPGPLGSPLHF. The CDR3 nucleotides read TGTGCCAGCAACCCGGGACCTTTGGGTTCACCCCTCCACTTT. Supplemented by reference TRBV5-4 and TRBJ1-6, the full variable domain reads ETGVTQSPTHLIKTRGQQVTLRCSSQSGHNTVSWYQQALGQGPQFIFQYYREEENGRGNFPPRFSGLQFPNYSSELNVNALELDDSALYLCASNPGPLGSPLHFGNGTRLTVT.

This rearrangement joins TRBV21-1 to TRBJ2-7; TRBD1, the D gene given by the table, was not confirmed from the DNA. TRBV21-1 is given as a pseudogene. This CDR3 is built from 15 residues. CDR3 sequence reads: CASSKASGTVYEQYF. The DNA for the CDR3 is TGTGCCAGCAGCAAAGCATCTGGGACAGTTTACGAGCAGTACTTC.

The chain combines TRBV19 with TRBJ1-1; the D gene is possibly TRBD1 (5 bases). The CDR3 consists of 16 residues. Trimming left V 1 base short and J 0 bases short, with 12 bases between. Germline CDR1 reads LNHDA; CDR2 reads SQIVND (reference sequence). Here the CDR3 reads CASSIAGGSMNTEAFF. The CDR3 nucleotides are TGTGCCAGTAGTATAGCCGGGGGGTCGATGAACACTGAAGCTTTCTTT.

The J gene is TRBJ2-1, the V gene TRBV6-5, with no clear D. The germline gives CDR1 MNHEY, CDR2 SVGAGI. Between the trimmed V and J ends, which lost 2 bases and 6 bases, there was a span of 11 bases. The CDR3 loop spans 14 amino acids. CDR3 loop: CASSYLLSGNEQFF. As DNA, the CDR3 is TGTGCCAGCAGTTACCTCCTTTCGGGCAATGAGCAGTTCTTC.

The CDR3 protein is CAWSVGVAGGGEQFF. The DNA for the CDR3 is TGTGCCTGGAGTGTTGGGGTAGCGGGAGGCGGTGAGCAGTTCTTC. The chain carries TRBV30 and TRBJ2-1; 10 positions match TRBD2. J lost 9 bases, V lost 0 bases, and 8 bases had no gene match. This CDR3 region has 15 residues. Germline V lookup: CDR1 GTSNPN, CDR2 SVGIG (reference sequence). Supplemented by reference TRBV30 and TRBJ2-1, the full variable domain reads SQTIHQWPATLVQPVGSPLSLECTVEGTSNPNLYWYRQAAGRGLQLLFYSVGIGQISSEVPQNLSASRPQDRQFILSSKKLLLSDSGFYLCAWSVGVAGGGEQFFGPGTRLTVL.

V and J are TRBV9 and TRBJ2-3; D is perhaps TRBD2 (5 bases). The germline V and J ends were trimmed by 0 bases and 2 bases, with 7 bases remaining between them. The CDR3 is 14 amino acids. Germline V gene sequence: CDR1 SGDLS, CDR2 YYNGEE. The CDR3 DNA is TGTGCCAGCAGCGTAGCCGGGGACACAGATACGCAGTATTTT. This encodes CASSVAGDTDTQYF.

This chain connects TRBV7-2 to TRBJ1-4; D remains ambiguous. In germline, CDR1 is SGHTA, CDR2 FQGNSA. The CDR3 contains 14 residues. The V end was cut by 1 base, the J end by 0 bases, with 3 bases between. The CDR3 DNA reads as TGTGCCAGCAGCTTAGGGGCAACTAATGAAAAACTGTTTTTT. Translating gives CASSLGATNEKLFF. Combining the CDR3 with reference TRBV7-2 and TRBJ1-4 gives the whole variable domain GAGVSQSPSNKVTEKGKDVELRCDPISGHTALYWYRQSLGQGLEFLIYFQGNSAPDKSGLPSDRFSAERTGGSVSTLTIQRTQQEDSAVYLCASSLGATNEKLFFGSGTQLSVL.

The chain is built from TRBV5-5 and TRBJ1-1; no reliable D call. The CDR3 has 14 residues. The V gene lost 4 bases and the J gene lost 0 bases, with 10 bases spanning the gap. Germline V lookup: CDR1 SGHKS, CDR2 YYEKEE (reference sequence). The CDR3 protein is CASSGGAMNTEAFF. Written as DNA, the CDR3 is TGTGCCAGCAGCGGAGGAGCAATGAACACTGAAGCTTTCTTT.

The chain carries TRBV25-1 and TRBJ1-6; D not resolved. V lost 7 bases and J 0 bases, leaving 7 bases between the germline ends. From germline, CDR1 is MGHDK and CDR2 SYGVNS. The CDR3 is made up of 14 amino acids. Written as DNA, the CDR3 is TGTGCCAGCAAAGGAAGCTCCTATAATTCACCCCTCCACTTT. Translating it yields CASKGSSYNSPLHF.

The chain links TRBV9 to TRBJ1-1; TRBD1 might be the D (5 bases). CDR3 length equals 17 residues. The V and J ends lost 2 bases and 0 bases respectively, with 17 bases between them. Germline V gives CDR1 SGDLS, CDR2 YYNGEE. CDR3 nucleotides: TGTGCCAGCAGCGTGTTCGGGACTCCTCTTATGAACACTGAAGCTTTCTTT. Translation: CASSVFGTPLMNTEAFF.

This chain joins TRBV6-5 and TRBJ2-7; 7 bases map to TRBD2. CDR1 MNHEY and CDR2 SVGAGI come from the germline V gene. The CDR3 length is 15 residues. J was trimmed by 1 base and V by 2 bases; bases with no gene match: 5. CDR3 DNA: TGTGCCAGCAGTTACAGTGAAGCGGGATCCTACGAGCAGTACTTC. Residues: CASSYSEAGSYEQYF.

This clone has just a few counts. The V gene is TRBV19, the J gene TRBJ1-5, with D possibly TRBD1 on 6 matching bases. V lost 6 bases, J lost 8 bases, and 20 bases lay in between. Germline V lookup: CDR1 LNHDA, CDR2 SQIVND (reference sequence). This CDR3 region has 15 residues. The CDR3 nucleotides are TGTGCCAGTAGCTGGGGGCCCGGCACTTGGGAGCCCCAGCATTTT. Amino acid sequence: CASSWGPGTWEPQHF.

Here the CDR3 reads CASRPLGAKNIQYF. The CDR3 bases are TGTGCCAGCAGGCCTCTCGGCGCCAAAAACATTCAGTACTTC. The V gene is TRBV11-2, the J gene TRBJ2-4; D call uncertain. Germline lookup yields CDR1 SGHAT and CDR2 FQNNGV. CDR3 length: 14 residues. The ends were cut back, 6 bases at V and 1 base at J, with 10 bases in the middle.

This clone has just a few counts. The rearrangement joins TRBV19 to TRBJ2-7; 11 nucleotides agree with TRBD2. Germline CDR1 reads LNHDA; CDR2 reads SQIVND (reference sequence). Trimming removed 5 bases from V and 6 bases from J; junction bases left unmatched: 9. The CDR3 runs to 15 residues. The CDR3 region is CASSPVGTSGFEQYF. The CDR3, as DNA: TGTGCCAGTAGTCCAGTAGGGACTAGCGGCTTCGAGCAGTACTTC.

The chain links TRBV5-1 to TRBJ2-1; D is unclear. V lost 0 bases and J lost 4, with 11 bases in between. Germline CDR1 reads SGHRS; CDR2 reads YFSETQ. The CDR3 length is 15 residues. CDR3 nucleotides: TGCGCCAGCAGCTTGGGACAAGAAGAATACAATGAGCAGTTCTTC. Translated: CASSLGQEEYNEQFF.

The CDR3 DNA sequence: TGTGCCAGCTCACGAACGGGACAGGAGACTTACGAGCAGTACTTC. The encoded protein is CASSRTGQETYEQYF. The chain is built from TRBV18 and TRBJ2-7; 8 nucleotides align to TRBD1. CDR1 and CDR2 (germline): KGHSH, LQKENI. Trimming removed 4 bases from V and 4 bases from J; junction bases left unmatched: 9. The CDR3 loop spans 15 amino acids.

The genes are TRBV6-5 and TRBJ1-3; no firm D call. CDR1 and CDR2 from the germline V gene are MNHEY and SVGAGI. Trimming pared 2 bases from V and 0 bases from J, leaving 8 bases between. The CDR3 length is 15 residues. The CDR3 DNA reads TGTGCCAGCAGTTACAACCCATTCTCTGGAAACACCATATATTTT. Translated: CASSYNPFSGNTIYF.

The rearrangement joins TRBV7-9 to TRBJ2-7, with TRBD1 identical over 7 bases. The V segment lost 5 bases and the J segment 6 bases; nucleotides outside the gene matches: 7. This CDR3 comprises 13 residues. Germline assignment: CDR1 SEHNR and CDR2 FQNEAQ (reference sequence). The CDR3 DNA reads TGTGCCAGCAGCCCGGGACAGTCTGTCGAGCAGTACTTC. Translating it yields CASSPGQSVEQYF.

This sequence joins TRBV6-5 and TRBJ1-4; D is unclear. The CDR3 consists of 14 residues. Trimming pared 2 bases from V and 7 bases from J, leaving 11 bases between. Germline CDR1 MNHEY, CDR2 SVGAGI. The CDR3 region is CASSYQAPVEKLFF. In nucleotides, the CDR3 is TGTGCCAGCAGTTACCAGGCGCCTGTTGAAAAACTGTTTTTT.

The genes are TRBV27 and TRBJ1-4; TRBD1 might be the D (6 bases). Germline V gene data show CDR1 as MNHEY and CDR2 as SMNVEV (reference sequence). The CDR3 has 14 residues. Trimming cost V 5 bases and J 5 bases, with 12 bases left between them. CDR3 sequence reads: CASSQRTANEKLFF. In DNA, the CDR3 is TGTGCCAGCAGTCAACGGACAGCAAATGAAAAACTGTTTTTT.

The chain links TRBV5-1 to TRBJ1-1; tentative D call: TRBD1 (5 bases). The length of the CDR3 is 14 residues. V shed 0 bases and J shed 5 bases, with 11 bases lying between them. CDR1 and CDR2 from the germline V gene are SGHRS and YFSETQ. The chain's CDR3 is CASSLGRAGTEAFF. The CDR3 nucleotides read TGCGCCAGCAGCTTGGGCAGGGCGGGAACTGAAGCTTTCTTT.